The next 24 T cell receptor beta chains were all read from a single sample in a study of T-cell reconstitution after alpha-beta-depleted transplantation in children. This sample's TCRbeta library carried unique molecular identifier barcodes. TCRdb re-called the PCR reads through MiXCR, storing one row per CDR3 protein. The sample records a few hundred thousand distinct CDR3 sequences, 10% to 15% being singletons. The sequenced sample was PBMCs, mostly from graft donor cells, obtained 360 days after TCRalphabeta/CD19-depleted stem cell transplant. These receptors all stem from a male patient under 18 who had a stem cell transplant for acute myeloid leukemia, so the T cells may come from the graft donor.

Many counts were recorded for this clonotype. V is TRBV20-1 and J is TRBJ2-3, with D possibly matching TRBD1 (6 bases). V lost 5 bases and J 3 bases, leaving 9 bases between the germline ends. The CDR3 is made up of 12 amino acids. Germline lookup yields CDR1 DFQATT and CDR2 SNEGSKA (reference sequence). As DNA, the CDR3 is TGCAGTGCTCCCAGGGGAACAGATACGCAGTATTTT. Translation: CSAPRGTDTQYF.

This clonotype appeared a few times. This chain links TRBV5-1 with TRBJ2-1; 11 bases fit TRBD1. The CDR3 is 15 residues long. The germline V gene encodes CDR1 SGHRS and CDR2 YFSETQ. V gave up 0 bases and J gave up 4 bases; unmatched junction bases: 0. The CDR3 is CASSLGDRGYNEQFF. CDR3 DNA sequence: TGCGCCAGCAGCTTGGGGGACAGGGGGTACAATGAGCAGTTCTTC.

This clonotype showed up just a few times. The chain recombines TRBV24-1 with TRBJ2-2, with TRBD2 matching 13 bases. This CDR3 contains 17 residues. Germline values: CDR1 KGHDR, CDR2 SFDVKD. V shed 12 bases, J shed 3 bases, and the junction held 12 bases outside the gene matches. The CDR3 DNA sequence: TGTGCCGTATCACTAGCGGGAGGGCCGGTAGACACCGGGGAGCTGTTTTTT. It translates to CAVSLAGGPVDTGELFF.

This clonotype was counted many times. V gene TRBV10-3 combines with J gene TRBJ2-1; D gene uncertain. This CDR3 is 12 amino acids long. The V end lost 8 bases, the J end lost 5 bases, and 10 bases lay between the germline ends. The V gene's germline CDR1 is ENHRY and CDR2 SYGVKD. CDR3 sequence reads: CAIVRSDNEQFF. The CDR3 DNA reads TGTGCCATCGTTCGGAGTGACAATGAGCAGTTCTTC.

CDR3 protein: CASSSTSGPRFGEQFF. The CDR3 coding sequence is TGCGCCAGCAGCTCGACTAGCGGGCCTAGATTTGGTGAGCAGTTCTTC. V usage is TRBV5-1 and J usage is TRBJ2-1; 10 bases fit TRBD2. J lost 9 bases, V lost 3 bases, and 12 bases had no gene match. Germline CDR1 SGHRS, CDR2 YFSETQ. The CDR3 loop spans 16 amino acids.

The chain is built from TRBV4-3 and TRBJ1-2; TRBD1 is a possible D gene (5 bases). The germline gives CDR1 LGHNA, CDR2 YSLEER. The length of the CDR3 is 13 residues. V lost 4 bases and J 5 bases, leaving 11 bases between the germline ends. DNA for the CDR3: TGCGCCAGCAGCCCCGGGACGGAATATGGCTACACCTTC. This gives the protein CASSPGTEYGYTF.

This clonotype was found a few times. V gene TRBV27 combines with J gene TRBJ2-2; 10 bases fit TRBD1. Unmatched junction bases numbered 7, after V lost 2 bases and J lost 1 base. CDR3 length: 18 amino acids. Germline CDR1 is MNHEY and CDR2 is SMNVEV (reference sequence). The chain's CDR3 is CASSLPPGTGENTGELFF. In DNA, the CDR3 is TGTGCCAGCAGTTTACCCCCCGGGACAGGGGAGAACACCGGGGAGCTGTTTTTT.

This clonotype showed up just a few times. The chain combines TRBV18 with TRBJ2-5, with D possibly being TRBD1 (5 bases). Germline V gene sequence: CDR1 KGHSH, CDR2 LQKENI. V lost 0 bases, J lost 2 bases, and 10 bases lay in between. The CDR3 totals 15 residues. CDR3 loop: CASSPPGHKQETQYF. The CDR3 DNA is TGTGCCAGCTCACCACCCGGACACAAACAAGAGACCCAGTACTTC.

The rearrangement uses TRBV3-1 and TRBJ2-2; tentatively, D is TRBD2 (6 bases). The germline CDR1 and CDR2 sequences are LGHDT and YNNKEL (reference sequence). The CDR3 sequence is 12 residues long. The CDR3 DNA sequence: TGTGCTAGTGGTTTTGGGGGGGGGGAGCTGTTTTTT. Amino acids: CASGFGGGELFF. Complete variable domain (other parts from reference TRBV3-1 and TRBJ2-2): DTAVSQTPKYLVTQMGNDKSIKCEQNLGHDTMYWYKQDSKKFLKIMFSYNNKELIINETVPNRFSPKSPDKAHLNLHINSLELGDSAVYFCASGFGGGELFFGEGSRLTVL.

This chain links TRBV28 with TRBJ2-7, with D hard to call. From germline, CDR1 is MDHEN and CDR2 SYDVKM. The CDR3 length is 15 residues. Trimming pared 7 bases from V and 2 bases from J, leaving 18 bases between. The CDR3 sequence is CASTLGPFPAYEQYF. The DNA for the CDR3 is TGTGCCAGCACCCTCGGCCCATTTCCCGCCTACGAGCAGTACTTC.

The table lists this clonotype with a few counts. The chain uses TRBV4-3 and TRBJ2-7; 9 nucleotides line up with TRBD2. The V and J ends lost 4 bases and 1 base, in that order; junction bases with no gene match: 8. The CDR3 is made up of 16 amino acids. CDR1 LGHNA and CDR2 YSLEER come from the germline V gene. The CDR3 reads CASSPRLADWSYEQYF. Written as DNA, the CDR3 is TGCGCCAGCAGCCCCCGACTAGCGGATTGGTCCTACGAGCAGTACTTC.

The CDR3 here is CASSQPTPLTGGYEQYF. In DNA form, the CDR3 reads TGTGCCAGCAGCCAACCCACTCCCCTCACAGGGGGCTACGAGCAGTACTTC. V is TRBV4-2 and J is TRBJ2-7; TRBD1 aligns across 8 bases. Per germline, CDR1 LGHNA and CDR2 YNFKEQ. V shed 2 bases and J 3 bases; nucleotides not matched to a gene: 12. The CDR3 consists of 17 residues.

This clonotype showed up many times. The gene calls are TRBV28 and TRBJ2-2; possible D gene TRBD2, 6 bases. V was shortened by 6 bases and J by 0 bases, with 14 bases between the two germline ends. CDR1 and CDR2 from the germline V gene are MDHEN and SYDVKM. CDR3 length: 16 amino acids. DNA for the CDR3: TGTGCCAGCAGCCCAAGACGGGGGTCGAACACCGGGGAGCTGTTTTTT. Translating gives CASSPRRGSNTGELFF.

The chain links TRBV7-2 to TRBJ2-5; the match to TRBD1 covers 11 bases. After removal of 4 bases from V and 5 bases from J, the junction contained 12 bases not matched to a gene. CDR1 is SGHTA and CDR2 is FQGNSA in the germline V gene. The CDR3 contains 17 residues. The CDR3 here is CASSYPGQGALRETQYF. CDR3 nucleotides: TGTGCCAGCAGCTATCCCGGACAGGGGGCATTAAGGGAGACCCAGTACTTC.

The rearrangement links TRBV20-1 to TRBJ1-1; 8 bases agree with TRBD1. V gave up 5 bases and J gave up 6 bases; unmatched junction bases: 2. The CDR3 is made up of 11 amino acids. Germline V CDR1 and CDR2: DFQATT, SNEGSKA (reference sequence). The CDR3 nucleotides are TGCAGTGCTTCACAGGGGGCTGAAGCTTTCTTT. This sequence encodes CSASQGAEAFF.

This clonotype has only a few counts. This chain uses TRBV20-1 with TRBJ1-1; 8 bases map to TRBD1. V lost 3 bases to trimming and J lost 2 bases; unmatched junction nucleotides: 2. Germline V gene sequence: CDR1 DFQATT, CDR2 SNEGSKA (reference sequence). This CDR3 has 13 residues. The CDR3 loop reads CSASGQGNTEAFF. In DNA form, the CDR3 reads TGCAGTGCTAGCGGACAGGGAAACACTGAAGCTTTCTTT.

CDR3 amino acids: CSARDDRAGGMIDTQYF. The CDR3 region has the DNA TGCAGTGCTAGAGATGACCGGGCAGGGGGCATGATAGATACGCAGTATTTT. The chain links TRBV20-1 to TRBJ2-3, with TRBD1 matching 8 bases. Germline values: CDR1 DFQATT, CDR2 SNEGSKA (reference sequence). The CDR3 length is 17 residues. With V trimmed by 0 bases and J by 5 bases, 13 bases remained unmatched.

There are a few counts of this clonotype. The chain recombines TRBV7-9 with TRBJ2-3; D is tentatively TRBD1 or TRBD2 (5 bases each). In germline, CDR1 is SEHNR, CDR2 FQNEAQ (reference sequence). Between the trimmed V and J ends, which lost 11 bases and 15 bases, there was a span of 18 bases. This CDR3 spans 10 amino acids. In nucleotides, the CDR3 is TGTGCCGGGGGACCGACGACAAACTATTTT. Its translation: CAGGPTTNYF.

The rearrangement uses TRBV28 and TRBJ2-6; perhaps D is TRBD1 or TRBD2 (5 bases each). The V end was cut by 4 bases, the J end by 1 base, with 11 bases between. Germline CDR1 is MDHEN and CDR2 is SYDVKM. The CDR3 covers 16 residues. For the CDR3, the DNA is TGTGCCAGCAGTTGGGACGGTCCATCTGGGGCCAACGTCCTGACTTTC. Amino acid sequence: CASSWDGPSGANVLTF.

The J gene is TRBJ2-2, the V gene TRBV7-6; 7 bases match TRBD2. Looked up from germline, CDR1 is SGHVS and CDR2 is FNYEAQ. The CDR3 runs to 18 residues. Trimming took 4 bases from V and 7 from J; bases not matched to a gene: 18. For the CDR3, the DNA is TGTGCCAGCAGCTCTTCTACCTTCGAGCGGGAATATTACGGGGAGCTGTTTTTT. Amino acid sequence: CASSSSTFEREYYGELFF.

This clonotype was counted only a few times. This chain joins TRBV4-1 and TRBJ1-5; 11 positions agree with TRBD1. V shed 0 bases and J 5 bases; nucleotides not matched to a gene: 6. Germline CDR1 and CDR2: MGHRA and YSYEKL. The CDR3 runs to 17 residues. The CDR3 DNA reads TGCGCCAGCAGCCAAGATCTAGGACAGGGGGCGGATCAGCCCCAGCATTTT. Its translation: CASSQDLGQGADQPQHF.

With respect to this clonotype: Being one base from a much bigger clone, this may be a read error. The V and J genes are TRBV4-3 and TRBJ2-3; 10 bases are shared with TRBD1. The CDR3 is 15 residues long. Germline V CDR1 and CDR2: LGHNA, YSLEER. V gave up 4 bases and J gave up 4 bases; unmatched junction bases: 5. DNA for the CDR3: TGCGCCAGCAGCCCACGACAGGGGGCCGCAGATACGCAGTATTTT. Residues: CASSPRQGAADTQYF.

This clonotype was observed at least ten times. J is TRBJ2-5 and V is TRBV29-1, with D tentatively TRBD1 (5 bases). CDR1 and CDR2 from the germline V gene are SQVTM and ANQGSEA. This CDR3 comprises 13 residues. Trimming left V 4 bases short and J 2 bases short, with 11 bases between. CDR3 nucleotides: TGCAGCGTTGCCACAGGATTACAAGAGACCCAGTACTTC. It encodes CSVATGLQETQYF. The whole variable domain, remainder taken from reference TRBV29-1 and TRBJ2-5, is SAVISQKPSRDICQRGTSLTIQCQVDSQVTMMFWYRQQPGQSLTLIATANQGSEATYESGFVIDKFPISRPNLTFSTLTVSNMSPEDSSIYLCSVATGLQETQYFGPGTRLLVL.

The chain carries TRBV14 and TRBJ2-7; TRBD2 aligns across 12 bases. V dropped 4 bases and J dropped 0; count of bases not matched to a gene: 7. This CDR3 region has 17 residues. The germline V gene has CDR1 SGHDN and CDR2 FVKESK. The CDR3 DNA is TGTGCCAGCAGCCTTGGGACTAGCGGGTTTCCCTCCTACGAGCAGTACTTC. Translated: CASSLGTSGFPSYEQYF.